This T cell receptor beta chain derives from a study of blood T cell repertoires in COVID-19 (dated by TCRdb to the early 2020s). As for the study more broadly: Samples from collaborators originated in the United States, Italy and Spain and spanned both the acute and convalescent phases of COVID-19. Samples came from the ongoing ImmuneRACE study (first 160 participants) plus 1,254 subjects from 6 global collaborators. The repertoires were released in a freely available public database meant as a resource for research on the immune response to SARS-CoV-2. The prospective study material was composed of cDNA or gDNA derived from T cells, B-cell-depleted T cells, or PBMCs. Deeply sampled blood TCRbeta repertoires from subjects exposed to, actively infected with, or recovered from COVID-19 were included in the dataset. HLA class I and class II types, where available, came from metadata supplied by the sample provider rather than from assay-based typing. Nearly every sample came with metadata listing a de-identified subject ID, COVID-19 status, age in years and sex.

General conclusions and limits of the study: How much clinical and demographic metadata was included differed by source and by participant, and the metadata was provided uncurated.

Note on this clone: The clone's antigen remains unknown. Nothing much larger sits one base from this clone, and base qualities are not available.

Participants in the prospective study were aged roughly 18 to 90 years, lived in 20 to 30 United States geographic areas, and enrolled through a virtual design. To assign participants to cohorts, the prospective study relied on clinical history that participants themselves reported in a screening survey and a study questionnaire. In the prospective study, whole blood, serum and a nasopharyngeal or oropharyngeal swab were collected from each participant by mobile phlebotomists. Prospective study participants could optionally give additional blood draws and questionnaires over a roughly two-month period. Prospective study blood samples were shipped either frozen or at room temperature before DNA extraction. The CDR3 has 13 amino acids, counting the end cysteine and phenylalanine. CDR3 DNA is the only sequence kept; it has 39 bases, read in frame from the first base. The germline V gene (reference sequence) specifies SEHNR as CDR1 and FQNEAQ as CDR2. At the junction V is shortened by 11 bases and J by 1 base; bases outside the gene matches: 4.

The immunoSEQ Assay, a bias-controlled multiplex PCR, was used to amplify TCRbeta CDR3 regions from genomic DNA. The paper's data handling went like this. The number of nucleated cells in each sample was estimated from the amplification of reference gene primers within the assay. To quantify the absolute abundance of each unique TCRbeta CDR3 rearrangement, sequence reads were collapsed and filtered. For each sample, productive Simpson clonality was calculated as the square root of Simpson's diversity index over productive rearrangements. The clones in this table, taken by TCRdb from immuneACCESS, are in-frame only. Not every clone is retained; where verified, under half of the shortfall comes from an unresolved V gene, and the cause of the rest is unknown. That table gives V, J and clone size, and the DNA gave D and trimming. This sample gives hundreds of thousands of clones in total; roughly 88% of them show up just once. The ten biggest clones cover 1% to 1.5% of the sample.

Sequenced input: PBMCs or T cells enriched from blood (not recorded which). The receptor's source is a woman between 40 and 55 years old with acute COVID-19. This receptor chain uses TRBV7-9 and TRBJ2-1; TRBD2 fits 8 bases in the junction. The DNA reads TGTGCCTCAGCGGGAGTATCCTACAATGAGCAGTTCTTC. It specifies CASAGVSYNEQFF.